The present entry profiles one TCR beta chain with its context. Original processing methods: Reference gene primers were amplified, and this amplification served to estimate nucleated cell counts. Libraries were prepared by immunoSEQ multiplex PCR; TCRdb keeps only in-frame clonotypes and omits some of them. That table is the source of V, J and clone size, and D and trimming were worked out from the DNA. Of 350,000 to 400,000 clones listed, about 88% are singletons. These data come from a study of blood T cell repertoires in COVID-19. At the level of the study: Samples of COVID-19 (acute and convalescent) were obtained from the United States, Italy and Spain.

The germline V gene encodes CDR1 LGHDT and CDR2 YNNKEL (reference sequence). The CDR3 sequence is 14 residues long. The ends were cut back, 2 bases at V and 1 base at J, with 8 bases in the middle. Participants, roughly 18 to 89 years old, spanned around 25 US areas. The rearrangement links TRBV3-1 (or the pseudogene TRBV3-2) to TRBJ1-1, with D perhaps matching TRBD1 (5 bases). Specimen: PBMCs or T cells enriched from blood (not recorded which). The clonotype originates from a woman in her thirties who had recovered from COVID-19. The CDR3 nucleotides read TGTGCCAGCAGCCAACAAGACAGGAACACTGAAGCTTTCTTT. It encodes CASSQQDRNTEAFF.